These 10 T cell receptor beta chains were all obtained from the same sample, sequenced in a study of a mutant IDH1 vaccine in newly diagnosed glioma (dated by TCRdb to the early 2020s). To prepare the library, the immunoSEQ multiplex PCR assay was applied. TCRdb mirrors the immuneACCESS table, restricted to in-frame sequences. Some clones are absent from its copies; in checked studies, under half trace to an unresolved V gene, and the reason for the others is unknown. In all, the sample holds about 65,000 clones, and approximately 80% of those were seen once. Of the sample, under 6% is held by the ten largest clones. No antigen has been identified for these receptors. This specimen's time point label, per the study, means: week 35, safety follow-up. Every vaccine dose consisted of 300 ug of a 20-mer mutant IDH1 peptide in Montanide, administered subcutaneously together with topical imiquimod. The sample in question was PBMCs, obtained from a glioma patient whose treatment included an IDH1 peptide vaccine. Every receptor here comes from a man aged 35-49 years with glioma.

The chain recombines TRBV5-1 with TRBJ1-4; a weak D match, TRBD1 (5 bases). The CDR3 totals 15 residues. With 2 bases removed from V and 1 base from J, the gap between germline ends came to 9 bases. From germline, CDR1 is SGHRS and CDR2 YFSETQ. CDR3 loop: CASSLNRITNEKLFF. CDR3 sequence (DNA): TGCGCCAGCAGCTTAAACAGGATAACTAATGAAAAACTGTTTTTT. The full variable domain, its missing parts supplied by reference TRBV5-1 and TRBJ1-4, is KAGVTQTPRYLIKTRGQQVTLSCSPISGHRSVSWYQQTPGQGLQFLFEYFSETQRNKGNFPGRFSGRQFSNSRSEMNVSTLELGDSALYLCASSLNRITNEKLFFGSGTQLSVL.

By share of the sample, this clone is medium-sized. The J gene is TRBJ1-2, the V gene TRBV2; TRBD1 might be the D (6 bases). CDR1 is SNHLY, CDR2 FYNNEI, per germline. V was cut by 8 bases and J by 7 bases, with 17 bases left in between. This CDR3 is built from 13 residues. CDR3 amino acids: CASGSGGQSGYTF. The CDR3 DNA reads TGTGCCAGCGGCTCTGGGGGGCAGAGTGGCTACACCTTC.

The chain carries TRBV19 and TRBJ1-5; the D gene is possibly TRBD1 (6 bases). Germline CDR1 is LNHDA and CDR2 is SQIVND (reference sequence). The CDR3 covers 15 residues. With 3 bases removed from V and 4 bases from J, the gap between germline ends came to 13 bases. The CDR3 here is CASSIPRGRNQPQHF. Written as DNA, the CDR3 is TGTGCCAGTAGTATCCCCAGGGGAAGGAATCAGCCCCAGCATTTT.

This sequence joins TRBV2 and TRBJ2-6; no definite D call. CDR3 size: 16 residues. Germline V CDR1 and CDR2: SNHLY, FYNNEI. V was shortened by 7 bases and J by 4 bases, with 17 bases between the two germline ends. The CDR3 loop is CASNPPMGYGANVLTF. In DNA, the CDR3 is TGTGCCAGCAACCCACCTATGGGGTACGGGGCCAACGTCCTGACTTTC. The entire variable domain, with the rest obtained from reference TRBV2 and TRBJ2-6, is as follows: EPEVTQTPSHQVTQMGQEVILRCVPISNHLYFYWYRQILGQKVEFLVSFYNNEISEKSEIFDDQFSVERPDGSNFTLKIRSTKLEDSAMYFCASNPPMGYGANVLTFGAGSRLTVL.

The V call is TRBV6-6, the J call TRBJ2-7; weak D call: TRBD2 (6 bases). V was cut by 6 bases and J by 1 base, with 13 bases left in between. Germline V CDR1 and CDR2: MNHNY, SVGAGI (reference sequence). The CDR3 totals 14 residues. DNA of the CDR3: TGTGCCAGCAGCTCTCAGGGAGGTTCCTACGAGCAGTACTTC. It translates to CASSSQGGSYEQYF.

The chain couples TRBV28 to TRBJ1-4; 7 bases match TRBD1. This CDR3 is built from 14 residues. The germline V gene has CDR1 MDHEN and CDR2 SYDVKM. With V trimmed by 3 bases and J by 8 bases, 6 bases remained unmatched. The CDR3 DNA follows: TGTGCCAGCAGTTTTCAGGGGGGCGAAGAAAAACTGTTTTTT. Translating gives CASSFQGGEEKLFF.

This clone occurred a few times. The rearrangement joins TRBV30 to TRBJ1-2, with a tentative D call TRBD1 (5 bases). V was shortened by 5 bases and J by 8 bases, with 12 bases between the two germline ends. This CDR3 has 11 residues. Per germline, CDR1 GTSNPN and CDR2 SVGIG (reference sequence). This CDR3 reads CAWGIRGGYTF. CDR3 coding DNA: TGTGCCTGGGGTATAAGGGGAGGCTACACCTTC.

The J gene is TRBJ1-5, the V gene TRBV28; D is unclear. V was cut by 9 bases and J by 0 bases, with 15 bases left in between. Germline loops: CDR1 MDHEN, CDR2 SYDVKM. The CDR3 totals 15 residues. The CDR3: CASQSGGHSNQPQHF. The CDR3 bases are TGTGCCAGTCAGTCGGGCGGCCATAGCAATCAGCCCCAGCATTTT.

The rearrangement uses TRBV10-3 and TRBJ2-7, with 7 bases identical to TRBD1. From germline, CDR1 is ENHRY and CDR2 SYGVKD. The CDR3 totals 13 residues. Unmatched junction bases numbered 10, after V lost 11 bases and J lost 3 bases. Written as DNA, the CDR3 is TGTGCCGTATCAGGGGGTAAGGGCTACGAGCAGTACTTC. This gives the protein CAVSGGKGYEQYF.

The chain carries TRBV18 and TRBJ2-4; D gene uncertain. Germline V lookup: CDR1 KGHSH, CDR2 LQKENI. CDR3 size: 15 residues. V was pared by 3 bases and J by 2 bases, with 11 bases between. CDR3 DNA: TGTGCCAGCTCACCCGAGACCGAGACCAAAAACATTCAGTACTTC. Amino acids: CASSPETETKNIQYF. The full variable domain, completed using reference TRBV18 and TRBJ2-4, is NAGVMQNPRHLVRRRGQEARLRCSPMKGHSHVYWYRQLPEEGLKFMVYLQKENIIDESGMPKERFSAEFPKEGPSILRIQQVVRGDSAAYFCASSPETETKNIQYFGAGTRLSVL.